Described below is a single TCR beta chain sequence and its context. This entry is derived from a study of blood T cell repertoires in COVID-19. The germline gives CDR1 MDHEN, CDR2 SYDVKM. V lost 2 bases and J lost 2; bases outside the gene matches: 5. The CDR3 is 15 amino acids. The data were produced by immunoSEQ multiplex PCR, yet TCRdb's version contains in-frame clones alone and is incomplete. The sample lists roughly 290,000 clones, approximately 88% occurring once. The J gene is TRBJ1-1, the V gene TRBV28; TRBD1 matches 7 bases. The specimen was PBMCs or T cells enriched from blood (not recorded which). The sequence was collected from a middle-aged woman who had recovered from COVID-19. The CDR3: CASSLRDRFNTEAFF. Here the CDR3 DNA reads TGTGCCAGCAGTTTAAGGGACAGATTTAACACTGAAGCTTTCTTT.